This TCR beta chain was recovered during a study of blood T cell repertoires in COVID-19. Study at large: Researchers got acute and convalescent COVID-19 samples from the United States, Italy and Spain. PBMCs, B-cell-depleted T cells, or T cells provided the cDNA or gDNA that made up the material.

The length of the CDR3 is 14 residues. V dropped 6 bases and J dropped 6 bases, with 15 bases sitting between them. Germline V lookup: CDR1 MNHEY, CDR2 SVGAGI. In the authors' workflow: Nucleated cell counts were estimated from reference gene primer amplification. The repertoire was sequenced with immunoSEQ multiplex PCR; TCRdb's copy has only in-frame clones and lacks some. V and J calls and clone size come straight from that table; D and trimming were deduced from the DNA. The data hold 150,000 to 200,000 clones, with 70% to 90% observed a single time. What was sequenced was peripheral blood. The sequence derives from a man aged 18 to 30 with acute or convalescent COVID-19. The chain combines TRBV6-5 with TRBJ2-1; D possibly corresponds to TRBD2 (5 bases). This chain's CDR3 is CASRTIGPRNEQFF. For the CDR3, the DNA is TGTGCCAGCAGGACTATCGGGCCGCGCAATGAGCAGTTCTTC.